The 29 T cell receptor beta chains below were found in one sample sequenced in a study of cytomegalovirus exposure and HLA in healthy donors. This PCR relied on a set of 60 Vbeta primers and 13 Jbeta primers. This table comes from immunoSEQ multiplex PCR, and its TCRdb copy is limited to in-frame clones, with some not included. The sample contains about 230,000 clones, about 88% of which appear only once. What was sequenced was PBMCs. These receptors were taken from a girl aged 2-15 years in good health and CMV-seronegative.

The J gene is TRBJ1-1, the V gene TRBV29-1, with TRBD1 matching over 7 bases. This CDR3 has 13 amino acids. V trimming: 4 bases; J trimming: 10 bases; junction bases outside the gene matches: 12. CDR1 and CDR2 from the germline V gene are SQVTM and ANQGSEA. CDR3 DNA sequence: TGCAGCGTTGTTACCGACAGGGAGAGGGGAGCTTTCTTT. Its protein is CSVVTDRERGAFF.

The V and J genes are TRBV5-1 and TRBJ2-7; 8 bases agree with TRBD2. The germline V gene has CDR1 SGHRS and CDR2 YFSETQ. J gave up 4 bases and V 4 bases, and 13 bases lay outside the gene matches. The CDR3 runs 16 residues. CDR3 residues: CASSPVSTSVLYEQYF. The DNA of the CDR3 is TGCGCCAGCAGCCCGGTCTCGACTAGCGTACTATACGAGCAGTACTTC.

This chain joins TRBV5-1 and TRBJ2-7; TRBD2 agrees at 12 bases. Germline lookup yields CDR1 SGHRS and CDR2 YFSETQ. With 4 bases clipped from V and 7 bases from J, the junction kept 9 bases outside the gene matches. The length of the CDR3 is 15 residues. In DNA form, the CDR3 reads TGCGCCAGCAGCCCGCGACTAGCGGGAGATTATGAGCAGTACTTC. This gives the protein CASSPRLAGDYEQYF.

The CDR3 coding sequence is TGTGCCAGCTCACCCTTTGAGGGGGCCTTCACTGAAGCTTTCTTT. Translated: CASSPFEGAFTEAFF. This chain links TRBV18 with TRBJ1-1, with 7 bases matching TRBD1. CDR3 size: 15 residues. V trimming: 3 bases; J trimming: 4 bases; junction bases outside the gene matches: 8. Germline CDR1 reads KGHSH; CDR2 reads LQKENI.

This clone occurred a few times. V is TRBV10-1 and J is TRBJ1-1; D might be TRBD1 (6 bases). Germline V gene sequence: CDR1 WNHNN, CDR2 SYGVQD (reference sequence). This CDR3 has 15 residues. Between the trimmed V and J ends, which lost 1 base and 3 bases, there was a span of 12 bases. This CDR3 is CASSELAGAYTEAFF. CDR3 nucleotides: TGCGCCAGCAGTGAGTTGGCAGGGGCGTACACTGAAGCTTTCTTT.

V usage is TRBV7-9 and J usage is TRBJ2-7; possible D gene TRBD2, 5 bases. This CDR3 spans 14 amino acids. CDR1 is SEHNR and CDR2 is FQNEAQ in the germline V gene (reference sequence). Trimming took off 8 bases at V and 1 base at J, with 15 bases between the two ends. The CDR3 DNA reads TGTGCCAGCTCTGACACTAGTGCTTCCTACGAGCAGTACTTC. It specifies CASSDTSASYEQYF.

The V call is TRBV19, the J call TRBJ1-3; TRBD1 matches 8 bases. V trimming: 7 bases; J trimming: 3 bases; junction bases outside the gene matches: 8. CDR1 LNHDA and CDR2 SQIVND come from the germline V gene (reference sequence). This CDR3 has 15 amino acids. CDR3 bases: TGTGCCAGTATCGACAGGGGAAGGGGTGGAAACACCATATATTTT. Translated, it gives CASIDRGRGGNTIYF. Full variable domain (rest looked up from reference TRBV19 and TRBJ1-3): DGGITQSPKYLFRKEGQNVTLSCEQNLNHDAMYWYRQDPGQGLRLIYYSQIVNDFQKGDIAEGYSVSREKKESFPLTVTSAQKNPTAFYLCASIDRGRGGNTIYFGEGSWLTVV.

This chain uses TRBV11-2 with TRBJ2-1; D is possibly TRBD2 (6 bases). V lost 1 base and J 6 bases, leaving 10 bases between the germline ends. From germline, CDR1 is SGHAT and CDR2 FQNNGV. The CDR3 has 14 residues. DNA of the CDR3: TGTGCCAGCAGCTTAGGGGCGGGGCGCAATGAGCAGTTCTTC. Protein sequence: CASSLGAGRNEQFF.

The chain carries TRBV19 and TRBJ2-1, with a tentative D call TRBD1 (6 bases). This CDR3 comprises 13 residues. V lost 6 bases and J lost 3, with 9 bases in between. Germline V lookup: CDR1 LNHDA, CDR2 SQIVND (reference sequence). CDR3 sequence: CASRLDSYNEQFF. As DNA, the CDR3 is TGTGCCAGTAGATTGGACAGCTACAATGAGCAGTTCTTC.

The chain employs TRBV5-1 and TRBJ2-7; 8 bases fit TRBD2. Trimming cost V 10 bases and J 5 bases; bases outside gene matches: 11. Looked up from germline, CDR1 is SGHRS and CDR2 is YFSETQ. This CDR3 comprises 13 residues. The CDR3, as DNA: TGCGCCGGCCCGCGGGGACTAGTGAACGAGCAGTACTTC. It specifies CAGPRGLVNEQYF.

The V call is TRBV29-1, the J call TRBJ2-7; 8 nucleotides align to TRBD1. This CDR3 spans 12 amino acids. Trimming at V came to 4 bases and at J to 6 bases, leaving 5 bases not matched to a gene. Germline CDR1 SQVTM, CDR2 ANQGSEA. This CDR3 reads CSVAGQESEQYF. In DNA form, the CDR3 reads TGCAGCGTTGCGGGACAGGAAAGCGAGCAGTACTTC.

The chain combines TRBV5-5 with TRBJ2-1, with a weak D call TRBD2 (6 bases). The CDR3 runs 15 residues. V lost 6 bases, J lost 1 base, and 14 bases lay in between. Germline-derived CDR1 and CDR2 are SGHKS and YYEKEE (reference sequence). CDR3 nucleotides: TGTGCCAGCACTGTCGGGAGTGGATCCTACAATGAGCAGTTCTTC. Translated, it gives CASTVGSGSYNEQFF.

The chain employs TRBV4-1 and TRBJ2-3, with D possibly matching TRBD2 (5 bases). Germline CDR1 and CDR2: MGHRA and YSYEKL. This CDR3 has 15 residues. Between the trimmed V and J ends, which lost 1 base and 2 bases, there was a span of 10 bases. CDR3 region: CASSQGLSDTDTQYF. The CDR3 nucleotides read TGCGCCAGCAGCCAAGGCCTTAGCGACACAGATACGCAGTATTTT.

The chain employs TRBV29-1 and TRBJ2-1, with D tentatively TRBD1 (5 bases). CDR1 and CDR2 (germline): SQVTM, ANQGSEA. The CDR3 is 13 residues long. Trimming left V 4 bases short and J 0 bases short, with 7 bases between. The CDR3 sequence: CSVGQNSYNEQFF. In DNA, the CDR3 is TGCAGCGTTGGACAGAACTCCTACAATGAGCAGTTCTTC.

The chain has TRBV15 and TRBJ1-2; weak D call: TRBD1 (5 bases). This CDR3 region has 14 residues. V lost 1 base to trimming and J lost 4 bases, with 10 bases between them. Germline V gene lookup returns CDR1 LNHNV and CDR2 YYDKDF (reference sequence). The CDR3 nucleotides are TGTGCCACCAGCAGAGGCGGGGGGAGCTATGGCTACACCTTC. This encodes CATSRGGGSYGYTF.

The genes are TRBV19 and TRBJ2-3; TRBD2 aligns across 11 bases. Trimming took 4 bases from V and 0 from J; bases not matched to a gene: 0. Germline loops: CDR1 LNHDA, CDR2 SQIVND (reference sequence). The length of the CDR3 is 15 residues. CDR3 coding DNA: TGTGCCAGTAGTAGGACTAGCGGGAGCACAGATACGCAGTATTTT. This translates into CASSRTSGSTDTQYF. The whole variable domain, filled in from reference TRBV19 and TRBJ2-3, reads DGGITQSPKYLFRKEGQNVTLSCEQNLNHDAMYWYRQDPGQGLRLIYYSQIVNDFQKGDIAEGYSVSREKKESFPLTVTSAQKNPTAFYLCASSRTSGSTDTQYFGPGTRLTVL.

The chain links TRBV7-2 to TRBJ2-1; 9 bases match TRBD2. The junction had 8 bases not matched to a gene; V was cut back by 5 bases and J by 6 bases. Germline assignment: CDR1 SGHTA and CDR2 FQGNSA. The CDR3 is 15 residues long. The CDR3 bases are TGTGCCAGCAGCCCTACGGGACTAGCAGGCAATGAGCAGTTCTTC. The encoded protein is CASSPTGLAGNEQFF.

The chain has TRBV5-1 and TRBJ2-7; 7 bases align to TRBD1. V dropped 4 bases and J dropped 2; count of bases not matched to a gene: 3. Germline V gives CDR1 SGHRS, CDR2 YFSETQ. This CDR3 contains 13 residues. For the CDR3, the DNA is TGCGCCAGCAGCAAGGGACAGACCTACGAGCAGTACTTC. Its translation: CASSKGQTYEQYF.

This clone showed up just a few times. The chain has TRBV7-6 and TRBJ2-7; 7 bases map to TRBD2. With 1 base clipped from V and 3 bases from J, the junction kept 3 bases outside the gene matches. CDR1 and CDR2 (germline): SGHVS, FNYEAQ. This CDR3 spans 14 amino acids. The CDR3 DNA follows: TGTGCCAGCAGCTTAGGCGGCGGGAGCTACGAGCAGTACTTC. This translates into CASSLGGGSYEQYF.

The rearrangement uses TRBV2 and TRBJ2-7; D not certain. Germline loops: CDR1 SNHLY, CDR2 FYNNEI. This CDR3 contains 12 residues. Trimming removed 5 bases at V and 2 bases at J, with 7 bases between. CDR3 in DNA: TGTGCCAGCAGTACAGAGCCCTACGAGCAGTACTTC. It yields the protein CASSTEPYEQYF.

This sequence joins TRBV2 and TRBJ2-5; TRBD2 might be the D (6 bases). The CDR3 consists of 11 residues. V gave up 6 bases and J gave up 14 bases, with 16 bases separating them. CDR1 is SNHLY and CDR2 is FYNNEI in the germline V gene. CDR3 bases: TGTGCCAGCAGCACTTTCCTAGGACTATACTTC. This codes for CASSTFLGLYF.

This rearrangement joins TRBV19 to TRBJ1-1; no clear D. The CDR3 has 14 amino acids. The ends were cut back, 1 base at V and 3 bases at J, with 9 bases in the middle. Germline CDR1 reads LNHDA; CDR2 reads SQIVND (reference sequence). The DNA of the CDR3 is TGTGCCAGTAGTATAGGAGGACTATACACTGAAGCTTTCTTT. Its protein is CASSIGGLYTEAFF.

The chain links TRBV7-9 to TRBJ1-1; 7 bases line up with TRBD1. With 6 bases clipped from V and 1 base from J, the junction kept 8 bases outside the gene matches. The germline gives CDR1 SEHNR, CDR2 FQNEAQ (reference sequence). The CDR3 loop spans 15 amino acids. The CDR3 DNA follows: TGTGCCAGCAGTTTGACAGGGACGGGGAACACTGAAGCTTTCTTT. This translates into CASSLTGTGNTEAFF.

In this sample, this clone turned up a few times. This chain joins TRBV5-1 and TRBJ2-5, with TRBD2 as a possible D gene (6 bases). The CDR3 runs 14 residues. The ends were cut back, 3 bases at V and 2 bases at J, with 11 bases in the middle. Germline V gene sequence: CDR1 SGHRS, CDR2 YFSETQ. The CDR3 DNA follows: TGCGCCAGCAGCTCCGGGACTGGGCAAGAGACCCAGTACTTC. Its protein is CASSSGTGQETQYF.

This chain joins TRBV2 and TRBJ2-7, with 7 nucleotides matching TRBD2. This CDR3 has 16 amino acids. The germline V gene encodes CDR1 SNHLY and CDR2 FYNNEI. The V gene end was trimmed by 0 bases and the J gene end by 0 bases; junction bases not matched to a gene: 5. The CDR3 DNA reads TGTGCCAGCAGTGAAGCGCGGTGGGAGGGCTCCTACGAGCAGTACTTC. Protein: CASSEARWEGSYEQYF.

This chain connects TRBV11-2 to TRBJ1-1; 9 bases line up with TRBD1. Germline CDR1 is SGHAT and CDR2 is FQNNGV. V gave up 5 bases and J gave up 6 bases; unmatched junction bases: 7. The CDR3 sequence is 14 residues long. CDR3 DNA: TGTGCCAGCAGCCTACAGGGGGCTGGCGCTGAAGCTTTCTTT. Its translation is CASSLQGAGAEAFF.

This clone was seen only a few times. This rearrangement joins TRBV6-6 to TRBJ2-4, with D possibly matching TRBD1 (8 bases). The CDR3 totals 15 residues. V lost 3 bases and J lost 7, with 16 bases in between. The germline V gene has CDR1 MNHNY and CDR2 SVGAGI (reference sequence). The CDR3 loop is CASSYLQGGRNIQYF. The DNA for the CDR3 is TGTGCCAGCAGTTATCTACAGGGGGGGCGGAACATTCAGTACTTC.

With regard to this clone: The junction shows a germline mismatch at one end, possibly a read error. The V gene is TRBV6-5, the J gene TRBJ2-1; 12 bases map to TRBD2. This CDR3 spans 16 amino acids. CDR1 and CDR2 from the germline V gene are MNHEY and SVGAGI. CDR3 region: CVSSYLAGGPWNEQFF. The CDR3 DNA follows: TGTGTCAGCAGTTACCTAGCGGGAGGGCCGTGGAATGAGCAGTTCTTC.

V usage is TRBV5-1 and J usage is TRBJ2-3; 10 bases agree with TRBD2. After removal of 1 base from V and 2 bases from J, the junction contained 7 bases not matched to a gene. Per germline, CDR1 SGHRS and CDR2 YFSETQ. The CDR3 loop spans 17 amino acids. CDR3 region: CASSLTSGVPHTDTQYF. Written as DNA, the CDR3 is TGCGCCAGCAGCTTGACTAGCGGGGTTCCTCACACAGATACGCAGTATTTT. The variable domain in full, completed from reference TRBV5-1 and TRBJ2-3, reads KAGVTQTPRYLIKTRGQQVTLSCSPISGHRSVSWYQQTPGQGLQFLFEYFSETQRNKGNFPGRFSGRQFSNSRSEMNVSTLELGDSALYLCASSLTSGVPHTDTQYFGPGTRLTVL.